The sequence of this T cell receptor beta chain was determined in a study of cytomegalovirus exposure and HLA in healthy donors. Overall study findings and caveats: An analysis done earlier found most TCR beta V segments productive about 87% or about 30% of the time. A link between a missense DCLRE1C variant and TCR beta V- and J-gene trimming emerged from a later analysis. Reports credit the classifier with highly specific, highly sensitive diagnosis of cytomegalovirus status. A later analysis associated some 18,000 TCR beta sequences with HLA alleles at a 0.05 false discovery rate.

The PCR had 60 Vbeta and 13 Jbeta primers. This table comes from immunoSEQ multiplex PCR, and its TCRdb copy is limited to in-frame clones, with some not included. The sample records about 140,000 clones, almost 85% being singletons. The sample holds one count of this clone. What it binds is not known. Germline V lookup: CDR1 GTSNPN, CDR2 SVGIG (reference sequence). The length of the CDR3 is 16 residues. With V trimmed by 3 bases and J by 6 bases, 10 bases remained unmatched. The sequence was obtained from a woman aged 55 to 70 in good health and CMV-seropositive. Sequenced material: PBMCs. This chain joins TRBV30 and TRBJ2-1; 11 bases map to TRBD2. CDR3 loop: CAWSYKLAGVGNEQFF. The CDR3 region has the DNA TGTGCCTGGAGCTATAAACTAGCGGGAGTAGGCAATGAGCAGTTCTTC.